This T cell receptor (beta chain) was identified during a study of blood T cell repertoires in COVID-19. Background on the study: Samples representing acute and convalescent COVID-19 were sourced from the United States, Italy and Spain. PBMCs, B-cell-depleted T cells, or T cells provided the cDNA or gDNA that made up the material.

This CDR3 spans 15 amino acids. V lost 6 bases to trimming and J lost 1 base, with 16 bases between them. Germline V lookup: CDR1 LNHDA, CDR2 SQIVND (reference sequence). Original handling: Amplification from reference gene primers served as the basis for estimated nucleated cell counts. TCRdb's copy holds only in-frame clones and misses some; the assay was immunoSEQ multiplex PCR. V and J calls and clone size are copied from that table; D and trimming were computed from the DNA. This sample has roughly 290,000 clones, with about 85% found just once. The chain joins TRBV19 to TRBJ2-7, with TRBD1 as a possible D gene (6 bases). Input material: peripheral blood. This TCR was sampled from a woman aged 45-65 years with active or convalescent COVID-19. CDR3 sequence: CASSYRVDVSYEQYF. The CDR3 DNA reads as TGTGCCAGTAGCTACAGGGTAGACGTATCCTACGAGCAGTACTTC.